The next 7 T cell receptor beta chains were all read from a single sample in a study of shared clonotypes between healthy human individuals. Sequenced by immunoSEQ multiplex PCR; TCRdb stores in-frame clones only, minus some. The sample has some 2 million clones; roughly 94% are singletons. Sequenced input: naive CD4+ T cells sorted from blood. Subset given: CD45RA+ positively selected. These receptors were obtained from a man younger than 35 in good health.

The J gene is TRBJ1-1, the V gene TRBV9, with D possibly being TRBD1 (5 bases). The CDR3 sequence is 15 residues long. CDR1 and CDR2 (germline): SGDLS, YYNGEE. V was clipped by 6 bases and J by 1 base, with 16 bases between them. DNA for the CDR3: TGTGCCAGCACCCTACTGGGACCGCAGAACACTGAAGCTTTCTTT. Translated, it gives CASTLLGPQNTEAFF.

V gene TRBV29-1 combines with J gene TRBJ2-2; D is undetermined. This CDR3 spans 14 amino acids. CDR1 and CDR2 (germline): SQVTM, ANQGSEA. With 3 bases removed from V and 7 bases from J, the gap between germline ends came to 15 bases. The chain's CDR3 is CSVDNGVPYGELFF. CDR3 nucleotides: TGCAGCGTTGATAATGGGGTACCGTACGGGGAGCTGTTTTTT.

A word on this clone: Other nucleotide sequences in the sample specify the same CDR3. This chain joins TRBV18 and TRBJ1-3; TRBD1 matches 7 bases. V lost 5 bases, J lost 0 bases, and 4 bases stayed unmatched. Germline V lookup: CDR1 KGHSH, CDR2 LQKENI. CDR3 length: 15 amino acids. The CDR3 region has the DNA TGTGCCAGCTCATCGACAGGGATCTCTGGAAACACCATATATTTT. This codes for CASSSTGISGNTIYF.

The CDR3 sequence is CASRRTDNQPQHF. CDR3 bases: TGTGCCAGCCGTCGGACAGACAATCAGCCCCAGCATTTT. This chain connects TRBV10-3 to TRBJ1-5; weak D call: TRBD1 (6 bases). Trimming removed 10 bases from V and 3 bases from J, with 13 bases in between. Looked up from germline, CDR1 is ENHRY and CDR2 is SYGVKD. CDR3 length: 13 amino acids.

The V gene is TRBV6-5, the J gene TRBJ1-2; tentatively, D is TRBD1 (5 bases). CDR1 and CDR2 (germline): MNHEY, SVGAGI. V was clipped by 5 bases and J by 6 bases, with 13 bases between them. CDR3 length: 13 residues. CDR3 region: CASSVGTGDGYTF. The DNA of the CDR3 is TGTGCCAGCAGTGTCGGGACGGGAGATGGCTACACCTTC.

V usage is TRBV7-6 and J usage is TRBJ1-2; D unresolved. Trimming removed 6 bases from V and 3 bases from J, with 11 bases in between. The CDR3 runs 13 residues. CDR1 is SGHVS and CDR2 is FNYEAQ in the germline V gene. The CDR3 nucleotides read TGTGCCAGCAGTCAAACGGGCCACTATGGCTACACCTTC. Amino acids: CASSQTGHYGYTF.

The chain uses TRBV2 and TRBJ1-4; maybe TRBD1 (5 bases). Germline V gene sequence: CDR1 SNHLY, CDR2 FYNNEI. CDR3 length: 14 amino acids. Trimming removed 5 bases from V and 8 bases from J, with 15 bases in between. CDR3 sequence: CASSSERDGEKLFF. The CDR3 DNA reads TGTGCCAGCAGTTCGGAGAGGGACGGCGAAAAACTGTTTTTT.